This TCR beta chain was sequenced for a study of shared clonotypes between healthy human individuals. The CDR3 consists of 14 residues. Germline-derived CDR1 and CDR2 are SNHLY and FYNNEI. Trimming took 8 bases from V and 6 from J; bases not matched to a gene: 10. Deep level was the assay's run setting. Libraries were prepared by immunoSEQ multiplex PCR; TCRdb keeps only in-frame clonotypes and omits some of them. The repertoire includes a few million clones, nearly 97% of them detected once, and approximately 0.13% sits in the top ten. V gene TRBV2 combines with J gene TRBJ2-7, with TRBD1 matching over 10 bases. The sequence derives from a man in his late teens or twenties in good health. The sample was naive CD4+ T cells sorted from blood. Described subset: CD45RA+ positively selected. The CDR3: CASSQQDRGAEQYF. The CDR3 DNA is TGTGCCAGCTCCCAACAGGACAGGGGGGCCGAGCAGTACTTC.